The clone carrying this T cell receptor (beta chain) was recorded many times. This entry is derived from a study of regulatory T cells in long-lasting Graves disease. TCR beta libraries were built with iRepertoire HTBI primers and Arm-PCR of CDR3 regions. TCRdb reanalysed the multiplex PCR reads using MiXCR and keeps one entry per CDR3 protein. The table lists some 410,000 distinct CDR3 sequences, roughly 15% of them singletons. J was trimmed by 7 bases and V by 1 base; bases with no gene match: 5. The germline gives CDR1 LGHDT, CDR2 YNNKEL (reference sequence). There are 14 residues in the CDR3. As for time point: newly diagnosed GD, antithyroid drugs for less than 3 months. With RNA extracted from PBMCs as input, the TCR library was made. The same specimen was also included in a second study, on T cells in Graves' hyperthyroidism and ophthalmopathy. That report notes: Across 18 months, stable Graves' hyperthyroidism was marked by no progression to ophthalmopathy.

This TCR came from a woman aged 25 to 39 with Graves disease. The chain links TRBV3-1 to TRBJ2-5; 8 positions agree with TRBD2. This material consisted of peripheral blood mononuclear cells (PBMCs), taken at new diagnosis, from a patient treated with antithyroid drugs. The CDR3 nucleotides read TGTGCCAGCAGCCAAGGCGGGGGGCGGGCGACCCAGTACTTC. Its translation is CASSQGGGRATQYF.